The T cell receptor beta chain described here comes from a study of shared clonotypes between healthy human individuals. V was shortened by 5 bases and J by 3 bases, with 13 bases between the two germline ends. This CDR3 has 14 residues. Per the germline V gene, CDR1 is MNHEY and CDR2 is SMNVEV (reference sequence). The test was conducted at deep level. Produced via immunoSEQ multiplex PCR; TCRdb's table is partial and in-frame only. Of about 490,000 clones listed, 79% were seen once; the top ten hold approximately 12%. The chain recombines TRBV27 with TRBJ1-1; no firm D call. Sample: PBMCs. This TCR was sampled from a woman in her 40s in good health. Some clones in this sample may be carry-over from other donors' samples. CDR3 sequence reads: CASSRLRGDTEAFF. The CDR3 DNA follows: TGTGCCAGCAGTCGCCTCCGTGGAGACACTGAAGCTTTCTTT.